One T cell receptor (beta chain) is described in this entry. After removal of 6 bases from V and 3 bases from J, the junction contained 15 bases not matched to a gene. This CDR3 contains 17 residues. Per germline, CDR1 SNHLY and CDR2 FYNNEI. The data originate from a study of shared clonotypes between healthy human individuals. As for the study in general: Donor composition was a couple of women and three men, aged 18 to 49.

Everyone who donated was a Caucasian adult who lived in Nashville, Tennessee. Assay runs were performed at deep level. Original methodology: Quality scores were absent from the junction-only immunoSEQ sequences, so filtering differed. Measured with immunoSEQ multiplex PCR; TCRdb has only the in-frame clones, and not every one. That table gives V, J and clone size, and the DNA gave D and trimming. This sample has over a million clones, with 70% to 80% found just once. The chain carries TRBV2 and TRBJ2-7; 9 positions agree with TRBD2. Sequenced: memory CD4+ T cells from PBMCs. The subset: CD45RA-negative fraction. This TCR was recovered from a man between 18 and 35 years old in good health. Some clones in this sample may be carry-over from other donors' samples. The DNA for the CDR3 is TGTGCCAGCAGGACTGGCTATTCGGCTAGCGGGATCTACGAGCAGTACTTC. This translates into CASRTGYSASGIYEQYF.